This is a list of T cell receptor beta chains from one sample in a study of CD8 T cells in ankylosing spondylitis. MiXCR, run by TCRdb on the 5' RACE reads, gives a single entry per CDR3 protein. The repertoire holds more than 300,000 distinct CDR3 sequences, with roughly 11% as singletons. Sequenced: blood, either unsorted or a sorted T cell fraction (not recorded which). These receptors were obtained from a female donor with ankylosing spondylitis or in good health (not recorded which). Each CDR3 is given with its conserved first and last residue. The D gene is left open where the match is weak. Clone size is given for some rows only: seen once, a few or many times, or a class if the clone is expanded.

cdr3_aa | cdr3_nt | v_call | clone_size | d_call | j_call
CASSLSTARSSYEQYF | TGTGCCAGCAGTTTATCGACAGCCAGATCCTCCTACGAGCAGTACTTC | TRBV28 | many | - | TRBJ2-7
CASIPPQRMNTEAFF | TGTGCCAGCATTCCCCCACAGCGGATGAACACTGAAGCTTTCTTT | TRBV12-3/TRBV12-4 | many | - | TRBJ1-1
CASRPGTGGVYGYTF | TGCGCCAGCAGACCTGGGACAGGGGGCGTCTATGGCTACACCTTC | TRBV5-1 | many | TRBD1 | TRBJ1-2
CASSSGGNTEASF | TGCGCCAGCAGCTCCGGGGGGAACACTGAAGCTTCCTTT | TRBV5-1 | - | - | TRBJ1-1
CASTRTSSLDEQYF | TGTGCCAGCACCAGGACTAGCTCACTCGACGAGCAGTACTTC | TRBV7-2 | many | TRBD2 | TRBJ2-7
CASVGPYEQYF | TGTGCCAGCGTTGGCCCCTACGAGCAGTACTTC | TRBV28 | many | - | TRBJ2-7
CSARGASGQYNEQFF | TGCAGTGCTAGAGGGGCTAGCGGGCAGTACAATGAGCAGTTCTTC | TRBV20-1 | many | TRBD2 | TRBJ2-1
CSARDLRGQLEQYF | TGCAGTGCTAGAGATCTCAGGGGTCAACTGGAGCAGTACTTC | TRBV20-1 | many | - | TRBJ2-7
CACRGGGDEQYF | TGTGCCTGCCGGGGAGGGGGAGACGAGCAGTACTTC | TRBV30 | - | - | TRBJ2-7
CASTLAGQGQETQYF | TGTGCCAGCACCCTGGCCGGGCAGGGCCAGGAGACCCAGTACTTC | TRBV5-5 | few | - | TRBJ2-5
CASSLRGEYNEQFF | TGCGCCAGCAGCCTCCGAGGAGAATACAATGAGCAGTTCTTC | TRBV5-1 | many | - | TRBJ2-1
CASSLTQGSEGQYF | TGCGCCAGCAGCCTCACACAAGGATCAGAAGGGCAGTACTTC | TRBV5-1 | many | - | TRBJ2-7